A selection of T cell receptor beta chains follows, all from one sample in a study of blood T cell repertoires in COVID-19. The repertoire was sequenced with immunoSEQ multiplex PCR; TCRdb's copy has only in-frame clones and lacks some. The data show roughly 200,000 clones, around nine tenths seen once. Source material: peripheral blood. The source of these receptors is a man aged 18 to 29 with active or convalescent COVID-19. Each CDR3 is given with its conserved first and last residue. D genes are given only for firm matches. Clone size is shown for a subset of rows, as once, few, many or a class of expanded clone.

v_call	clone_size	cdr3_length	d_call	j_call	cdr3_nt	cdr3_aa
TRBV6-6	.	14	.	TRBJ1-6	TGTGCCAGCAGTTACGGCGGGGAGGGTTCACCCCTCCACTTT	CASSYGGEGSPLHF
TRBV18	.	18	TRBD1	TRBJ2-3	TGTGCCAGCTCACCACTTTTCTCCGGGACAGGGGTGAGAGATACGCAGTATTTT	CASSPLFSGTGVRDTQYF
TRBV25-1	.	16	TRBD2	TRBJ2-1	TGTGCCAGCAGTGACGTGACTAGCGGCCACTACAATGAGCAGTTCTTC	CASSDVTSGHYNEQFF
TRBV9	.	15	TRBD1	TRBJ1-2	TGTGCCAGCAGCGTAGCGCAGGGGGGTAACTATGGCTACACCTTC	CASSVAQGGNYGYTF
TRBV11-3	few	15	.	TRBJ2-5	TGTGCCAGCAGCCCAGGCGGGACTTTAAAAGAGACCCAGTACTTC	CASSPGGTLKETQYF
TRBV27	.	16	.	TRBJ2-1	TGTGCCAGCAGTTTACTTTTTAGCGGTTCATACAATGAGCAGTTCTTC	CASSLLFSGSYNEQFF
TRBV30	few	13	.	TRBJ1-2	TGTGCCTGGCGTAGGACTTCTAACTATGGCTACACCTTC	CAWRRTSNYGYTF
TRBV6-4	.	15	.	TRBJ2-1	TGTGCCAGCAGTGACTCTTGGTCGGAGAGCAATGAGCAGTTCTTC	CASSDSWSESNEQFF
TRBV27	.	14	.	TRBJ1-1	TGTGCCAGCAGTTTGGACACCCAGAACACTGAAGCTTTCTTT	CASSLDTQNTEAFF
TRBV6-2/TRBV6-3	.	15	TRBD1	TRBJ1-5	TGTGCCAGCAGTAGGGACAGGACCAGCAATCAGCCCCAGCATTTT	CASSRDRTSNQPQHF
TRBV7-2	.	14	.	TRBJ1-1	TGTGCCAGCAGCCACCCATTTGACAGTCATGAAGCTTTCTTT	CASSHPFDSHEAFF
TRBV7-2	.	15	.	TRBJ2-5	TGTGCCAGCAGCTTAGACCCGGGATTAAAAGAGACCCAGTACTTC	CASSLDPGLKETQYF
TRBV25-1	.	13	.	TRBJ2-5	TGTGCCAGCAGTGAACCCGTTCAAGAGACCCAGTACTTC	CASSEPVQETQYF
TRBV7-9	.	15	TRBD1	TRBJ2-1	TGTGCCAGCAGCGGCCAGACAGGGAAGGCCAATGAGCAGTTCTTC	CASSGQTGKANEQFF
TRBV5-3	.	13	.	TRBJ1-2	TGTGCCAGAAGCTTGGGGAGGGGCGATGGCTACACCTTC	CARSLGRGDGYTF
TRBV18	.	16	TRBD2	TRBJ2-7	TGTGCCAGCTCACCACCGATGGGCGGGAGGGCCGGCGAGCAGTACTTC	CASSPPMGGRAGEQYF
TRBV2	.	15	.	TRBJ2-1	TGTGCCAGCAGTCCATCCCTGCGCTCCTACAATGAGCAGTTCTTC	CASSPSLRSYNEQFF
TRBV7-9	.	16	TRBD2	TRBJ2-7	TGTGCCAGCACCGGGACTAGCGGTGATCTCTCCTACGAGCAGTACTTC	CASTGTSGDLSYEQYF
TRBV21-1	.	20	.	TRBJ2-6	TGTGCCAGCAGCAAAGGTTTAATGGACAGGGTTTGTACTGGGGCCAACGTCCTGACTTTC	CASSKGLMDRVCTGANVLTF
TRBV30	.	14	.	TRBJ1-1	TGTGCCTGGAGTGTTGGGGGGATGAACACTGAAGCTTTCTTT	CAWSVGGMNTEAFF
TRBV30	.	14	TRBD1	TRBJ1-2	TGTGCCTGTCGGGACAGATCCTCCATTCTAAGCTACACCTTC	CACRDRSSILSYTF
TRBV10-3	.	14	.	TRBJ1-2	TGTGCCATCAGTGACGCAGGTACTTCCTATGGCTACACCTTC	CAISDAGTSYGYTF
TRBV30	.	15	TRBD1	TRBJ1-1	TGTGCCTGGAGTGCCATGGACAGGGAGAACACTGAAGCTTTCTTT	CAWSAMDRENTEAFF
TRBV13	.	13	TRBD1	TRBJ1-1	TGTGCCAGCAGCGCACCCGGACAGGGAGAAGCTTTCTTT	CASSAPGQGEAFF
TRBV7-5	.	15	.	TRBJ2-5	TGTGCCAGAAGCTTAGGTGGCCACACGGGAGAGACCCAGTACTTC	CARSLGGHTGETQYF
TRBV6-5	.	15	.	TRBJ2-5	TGTGCCAGCAGAGTACAGGAAGTGCTCCAAGAGACCCAGTACTTC	CASRVQEVLQETQYF
TRBV12-5	.	13	.	TRBJ2-5	TGTGCTAGTGGTTTCCCCTCGAGGGAGACCCAGTACTTC	CASGFPSRETQYF
TRBV11-2	.	16	TRBD2	TRBJ2-1	TGTGCCAGCAGCCATGTGACTAGCGCAGACTACAATGAGCAGTTCTTC	CASSHVTSADYNEQFF
TRBV5-8	once	15	TRBD1	TRBJ1-4	TGTGCCAGCAGCGACGGGACAGCAGTCGTGTCTCGACTGTTTTTT	CASSDGTAVVSRLFF
TRBV10-2	once	16	TRBD2	TRBJ2-7	TGCGCCAGCACCTTCTACCTAGCGGGAGGCTCCGTCGAGCAGTACTTC	CASTFYLAGGSVEQYF
TRBV13	.	13	.	TRBJ2-7	TGTGCCAGCAGCTTAGTCGCCGGGGGCGAGCAGTACTTC	CASSLVAGGEQYF
TRBV19	.	15	TRBD2	TRBJ2-1	TGTGCCAGTACCACACTAGCGGGAGTCCCCAATGAGCAGTTCTTC	CASTTLAGVPNEQFF
TRBV10-1	.	15	.	TRBJ2-3	TGCGCCAGCGGGCCCAGGGCGGGGGCGACAGATACGCAGTATTTT	CASGPRAGATDTQYF
TRBV28	.	16	TRBD2	TRBJ2-5	TGTGCCAGCAGTTTATTAGCGGGAACTACCCGAGAGACCCAGTACTTC	CASSLLAGTTRETQYF
TRBV7-9	.	14	TRBD1	TRBJ1-2	TGTGCCAGCAGCTTGGGGGGACAGGGGAATGGCTACACCTTC	CASSLGGQGNGYTF
TRBV29-1	.	11	.	TRBJ2-2	TGCAGCGTGAGGAACACCGGGGAGCTGTTTTTT	CSVRNTGELFF
TRBV7-9	.	14	TRBD1	TRBJ1-6	TGTGCCAGCAGCTTCTCCAGGGGGGATTCACCCCTCCACTTT	CASSFSRGDSPLHF